This TCR beta chain was identified in a study of cytomegalovirus exposure and HLA in healthy donors. About the research overall: There were roughly 80 million unique TCRs (from HLA-typed donors) in an early data release.

The CDR3 runs to 14 residues. V shed 5 bases, J shed 6 bases, and the junction held 9 bases outside the gene matches. The germline gives CDR1 LNHDA, CDR2 SQIVND (reference sequence). The PCR was carried out with 60 Vbeta primers and 13 Jbeta primers. Assay: immunoSEQ multiplex PCR; the TCRdb copy retains only in-frame clones and omits some. This sample has approximately 200,000 clones, with roughly 80% found just once. V and J are TRBV19 and TRBJ2-7, with TRBD2 identical over 8 bases. The sequencing input was PBMCs. The receptor's source is a girl aged 2 to 10 in good health and CMV-seronegative. This CDR3 reads CASSGVAGGGEQYF. The CDR3 DNA follows: TGTGCCAGTAGTGGGGTTGCGGGAGGTGGCGAGCAGTACTTC.